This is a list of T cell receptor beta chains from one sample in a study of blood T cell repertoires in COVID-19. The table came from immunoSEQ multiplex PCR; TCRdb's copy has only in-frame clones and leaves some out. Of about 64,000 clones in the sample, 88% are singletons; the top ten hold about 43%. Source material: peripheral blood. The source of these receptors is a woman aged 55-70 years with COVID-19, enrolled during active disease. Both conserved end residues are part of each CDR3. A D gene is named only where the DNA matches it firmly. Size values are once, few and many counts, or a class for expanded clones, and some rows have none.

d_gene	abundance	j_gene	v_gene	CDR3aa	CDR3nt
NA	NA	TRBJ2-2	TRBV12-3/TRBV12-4	CASSPGNTGELFF	TGTGCCAGCAGCCCGGGGAACACCGGGGAGCTGTTTTTT
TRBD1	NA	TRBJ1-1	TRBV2	CASSPDRVRFTEAFF	TGTGCCAGCAGCCCGGACAGGGTAAGGTTCACTGAAGCTTTCTTT
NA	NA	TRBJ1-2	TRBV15	CATSRDRYGYTF	TGTGCCACCAGCAGAGACAGATATGGCTACACCTTC
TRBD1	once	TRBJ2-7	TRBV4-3	CASSPTGEYEQYF	TGCGCCAGCAGCCCGACAGGGGAATACGAGCAGTACTTC
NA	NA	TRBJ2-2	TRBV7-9	CASTSGRVAGELFF	TGTGCCAGTACCTCGGGAAGGGTGGCCGGGGAGCTGTTTTTT
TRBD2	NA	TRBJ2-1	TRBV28	CASRYGLAGDNNEQFF	TGTGCCAGCAGATACGGACTAGCGGGAGACAACAATGAGCAGTTCTTC
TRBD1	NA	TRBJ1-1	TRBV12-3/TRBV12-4	CASSPGTGCIF	TGTGCCAGCAGTCCCGGGACAGGGTGCATCTTT
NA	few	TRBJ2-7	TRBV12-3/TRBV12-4	CASSLLRGGEQYF	TGTGCCAGCAGTCTTTTGAGGGGGGGCGAGCAGTACTTC
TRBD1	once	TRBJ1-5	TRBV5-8	CASSQTGTGINQPQHF	TGTGCCAGCAGCCAAACCGGGACAGGAATTAATCAGCCCCAGCATTTT
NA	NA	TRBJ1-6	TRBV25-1	CASSEYMNSPLHF	TGTGCCAGCAGTGAATATATGAATTCACCCCTCCACTTT
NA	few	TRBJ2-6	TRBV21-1	CASSPRDRAFSGANVLTF	TGTGCCAGCAGCCCCCGGGACAGGGCTTTCTCTGGGGCCAACGTCCTGACTTTC
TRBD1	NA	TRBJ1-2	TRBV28	CASSPGDRDNGYTF	TGTGCCAGCAGTCCCGGGGACAGGGATAATGGCTACACCTTC
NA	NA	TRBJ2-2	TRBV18	CASSPPQYTGELFF	TGTGCCAGCTCACCACCACAATACACCGGGGAGCTGTTTTTT
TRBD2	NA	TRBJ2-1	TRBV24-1	CATSDPSGGGNEQFF	TGTGCCACCAGTGACCCTAGCGGGGGGGGGAATGAGCAGTTCTTC
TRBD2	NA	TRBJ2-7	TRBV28	CASSQYSGSIDEQYF	TGTGCCAGCAGTCAATATAGCGGGAGTATCGACGAGCAGTACTTC
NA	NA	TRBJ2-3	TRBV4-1	CASSHPPSADTQYF	TGCGCCAGCAGCCACCCCCCGTCCGCAGATACGCAGTATTTT
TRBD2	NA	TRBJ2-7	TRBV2	CASSGEASGRGEQYF	TGTGCCAGCAGTGGGGAGGCTAGCGGTCGGGGCGAGCAGTACTTC
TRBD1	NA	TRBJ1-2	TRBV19	CASNPDRALNYGYTF	TGTGCCAGTAACCCGGACAGGGCCCTTAACTATGGCTACACCTTC
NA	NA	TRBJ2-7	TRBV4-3	CASSQVLGGSYEQYF	TGCGCCAGCAGCCAAGTCTTAGGGGGCTCCTACGAGCAGTACTTC
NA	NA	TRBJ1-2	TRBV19	CASTDRHYGYTF	TGTGCCAGTACGGACAGACACTATGGCTACACCTTC
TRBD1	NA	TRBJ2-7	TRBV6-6	CASTGTGGGDEQYF	TGTGCCAGCACGGGGACAGGGGGTGGGGACGAGCAGTACTTC
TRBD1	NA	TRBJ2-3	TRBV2	CASSAMDRDTQYF	TGTGCCAGCAGCGCGATGGACAGGGATACGCAGTATTTT
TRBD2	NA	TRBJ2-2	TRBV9	CASSAAGDGELFF	TGTGCCAGCAGCGCTGCGGGAGACGGGGAGCTGTTTTTT
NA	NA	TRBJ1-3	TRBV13	CAVRTLERNTIYF	TGTGCCGTACGGACACTGGAGAGAAACACCATATATTTT